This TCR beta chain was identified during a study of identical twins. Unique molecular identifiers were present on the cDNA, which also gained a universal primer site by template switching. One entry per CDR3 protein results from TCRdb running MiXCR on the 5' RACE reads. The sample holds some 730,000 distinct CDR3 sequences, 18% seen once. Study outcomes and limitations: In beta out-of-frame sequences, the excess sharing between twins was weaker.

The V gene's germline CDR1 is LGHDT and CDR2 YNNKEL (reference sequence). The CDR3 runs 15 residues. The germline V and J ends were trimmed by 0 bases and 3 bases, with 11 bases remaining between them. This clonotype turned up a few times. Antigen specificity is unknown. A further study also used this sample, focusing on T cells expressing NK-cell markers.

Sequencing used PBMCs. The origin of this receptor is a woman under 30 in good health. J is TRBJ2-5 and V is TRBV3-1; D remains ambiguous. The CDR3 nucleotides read TGTGCCAGCAGCCAAGATTGGCCCTCCGAAGAGACCCAGTACTTC. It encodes CASSQDWPSEETQYF.